This TCR beta chain was obtained from a study of T cell responses to AZD1222 COVID-19 vaccine. The protocol was immunoSEQ multiplex PCR, while the TCRdb copy is restricted to in-frame clones and leaves out a portion. The sample has about 120,000 clones; about 89% are singletons. CDR1 is DFQATT, CDR2 SNEGSKA, per germline (reference sequence). This CDR3 comprises 11 residues. The V end lost 2 bases, the J end lost 3 bases, and 4 bases lay between the germline ends. The specimen comprised peripheral blood, sampled on day 0 of AZD1222 vaccination. The rearrangement uses TRBV20-1 and TRBJ1-2; D is unclear. The clonotype was recovered from an adult in good health. This CDR3 is CSARSDYGYTF. The CDR3 DNA follows: TGCAGTGCTAGATCGGACTATGGCTACACCTTC.